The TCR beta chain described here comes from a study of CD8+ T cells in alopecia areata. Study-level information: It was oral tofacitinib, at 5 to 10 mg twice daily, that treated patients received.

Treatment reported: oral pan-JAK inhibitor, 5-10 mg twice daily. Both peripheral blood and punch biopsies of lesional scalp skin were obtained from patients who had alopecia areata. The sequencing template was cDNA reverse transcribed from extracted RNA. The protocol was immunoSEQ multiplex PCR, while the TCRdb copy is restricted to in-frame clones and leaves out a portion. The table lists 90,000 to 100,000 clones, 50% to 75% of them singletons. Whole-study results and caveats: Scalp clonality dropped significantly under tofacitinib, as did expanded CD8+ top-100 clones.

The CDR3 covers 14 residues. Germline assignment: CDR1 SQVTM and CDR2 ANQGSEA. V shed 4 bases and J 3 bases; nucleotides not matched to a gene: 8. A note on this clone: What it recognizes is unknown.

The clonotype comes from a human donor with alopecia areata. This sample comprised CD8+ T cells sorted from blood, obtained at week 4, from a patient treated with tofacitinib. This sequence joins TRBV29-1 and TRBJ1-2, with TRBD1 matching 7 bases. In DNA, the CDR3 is TGCAGCGTTGTGTACAGGGGATCCCACTATGGCTACACCTTC. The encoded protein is CSVVYRGSHYGYTF.